The 6 T cell receptor beta chains listed next were all sequenced from one sample in a study of cytomegalovirus exposure and HLA in healthy donors. It was with 60 Vbeta and 13 Jbeta primers that the PCR ran. Clones were sequenced by immunoSEQ multiplex PCR, and TCRdb holds only the in-frame ones, with some missing. The table records 99,000 or so clones, about four fifths of them present only once. The sequencing sample was made of PBMCs. All receptors come from a female donor in good health and CMV-seropositive.

V gene TRBV13 combines with J gene TRBJ2-5; tentative D call: TRBD2 (6 bases). Germline V CDR1 and CDR2: PRHDT, FYEKMQ (reference sequence). The length of the CDR3 is 14 residues. The ends were cut back, 1 base at V and 5 bases at J, with 11 bases in the middle. The CDR3: CASSLAGGWETQYF. CDR3 coding DNA: TGTGCCAGCAGCTTAGCTGGGGGGTGGGAGACCCAGTACTTC.

The V and J genes are TRBV5-6 and TRBJ2-7; TRBD1 is a possible D gene (5 bases). The CDR3 covers 15 residues. The V end lost 1 base, the J end lost 0 bases, and 11 bases lay between the germline ends. Germline V gene data show CDR1 as SGHDT and CDR2 as YYEEEE. The CDR3, as DNA: TGTGCCAGCAGCTTGTGGGGCGCTGGCTCCTACGAGCAGTACTTC. It specifies CASSLWGAGSYEQYF.

The V gene is TRBV5-6, the J gene TRBJ1-3; possible D gene TRBD1, 5 bases. The CDR3 spans 14 residues. Per the germline V gene, CDR1 is SGHDT and CDR2 is YYEEEE. V lost 5 bases and J 9 bases, leaving 18 bases between the germline ends. The DNA for the CDR3 is TGTGCCAGCAGAAAAAACCAAGGGGAAGGCACCATATATTTT. Protein: CASRKNQGEGTIYF.

V and J are TRBV7-2 and TRBJ1-6; tentatively, D is TRBD1 (5 bases). CDR1 and CDR2 from the germline V gene are SGHTA and FQGNSA. V lost 1 base, J lost 8 bases, and 12 bases lay in between. The CDR3 contains 15 residues. CDR3 sequence: CASSLGGLEYSPLHF. DNA of the CDR3: TGTGCCAGCAGCTTAGGGGGACTCGAATATTCACCCCTCCACTTT.

This rearrangement joins TRBV27 to TRBJ1-1; tentatively, D is TRBD1 (6 bases). The CDR3 contains 14 residues. Trimming took off 3 bases at V and 4 bases at J, with 12 bases between the two ends. The germline CDR1 and CDR2 sequences are MNHEY and SMNVEV (reference sequence). For the CDR3, the DNA is TGTGCCAGCAGTTTCCAGGGGCAGTTCACTGAAGCTTTCTTT. It specifies CASSFQGQFTEAFF.

This clone was seen only once. J is TRBJ1-2 and V is TRBV6-5; tentatively, D is TRBD1 (6 bases). Germline CDR1 and CDR2: MNHEY and SVGAGI. V was cut by 6 bases and J by 1 base, with 9 bases left in between. The CDR3 extends over 13 amino acids. The CDR3, as DNA: TGTGCCAGCAGAAAGGACAGTAACTATGGCTACACCTTC. Translating gives CASRKDSNYGYTF.